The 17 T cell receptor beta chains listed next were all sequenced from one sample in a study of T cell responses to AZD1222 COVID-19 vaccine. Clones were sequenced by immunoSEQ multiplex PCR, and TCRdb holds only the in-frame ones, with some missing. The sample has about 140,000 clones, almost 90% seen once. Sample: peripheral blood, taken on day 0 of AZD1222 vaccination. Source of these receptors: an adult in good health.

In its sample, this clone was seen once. DNA for the CDR3: TGTGCCAGCAGCCGGCCTTCGACAGTCATGAACACTGAAGCTTTCTTT. Its translation: CASSRPSTVMNTEAFF. The chain employs TRBV5-6 and TRBJ1-1, with D possibly being TRBD1 (5 bases). Trimming took off 4 bases at V and 0 bases at J, with 16 bases between the two ends. The CDR3 spans 16 residues. Germline V gives CDR1 SGHDT, CDR2 YYEEEE.

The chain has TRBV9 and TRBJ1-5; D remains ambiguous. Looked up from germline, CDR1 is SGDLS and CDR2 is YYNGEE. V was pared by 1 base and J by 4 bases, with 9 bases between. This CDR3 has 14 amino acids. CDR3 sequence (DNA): TGTGCCAGCAGCGTATTCGAAGGAAATCAGCCCCAGCATTTT. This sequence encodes CASSVFEGNQPQHF.

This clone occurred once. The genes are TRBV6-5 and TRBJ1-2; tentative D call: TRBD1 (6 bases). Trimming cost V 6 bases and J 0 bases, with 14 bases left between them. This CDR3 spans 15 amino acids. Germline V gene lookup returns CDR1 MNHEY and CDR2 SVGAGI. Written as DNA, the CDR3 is TGTGCCAGCAGCTCCGGACAGCCAGCTAACTATGGCTACACCTTC. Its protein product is CASSSGQPANYGYTF.

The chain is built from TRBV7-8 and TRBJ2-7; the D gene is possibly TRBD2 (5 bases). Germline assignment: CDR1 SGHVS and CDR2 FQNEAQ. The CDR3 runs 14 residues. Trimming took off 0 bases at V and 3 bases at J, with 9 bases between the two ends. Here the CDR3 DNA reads TGTGCCAGCAGCTTAGCGGGAGTCAGCTACGAGCAGTACTTC. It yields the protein CASSLAGVSYEQYF.

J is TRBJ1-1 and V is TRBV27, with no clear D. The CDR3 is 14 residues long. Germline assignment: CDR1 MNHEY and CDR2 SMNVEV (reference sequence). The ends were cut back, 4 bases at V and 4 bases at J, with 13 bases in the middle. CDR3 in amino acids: CASSSQERVTEAFF. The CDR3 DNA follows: TGTGCCAGCAGTTCGCAGGAACGAGTCACTGAAGCTTTCTTT.

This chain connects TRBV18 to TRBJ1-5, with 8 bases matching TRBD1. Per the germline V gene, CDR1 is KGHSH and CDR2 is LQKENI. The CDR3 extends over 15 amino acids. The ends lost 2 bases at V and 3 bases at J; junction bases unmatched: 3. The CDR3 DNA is TGTGCCAGCTCACCAGGCAGGGGGCTCAATCAGCCCCAGCATTTT. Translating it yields CASSPGRGLNQPQHF.

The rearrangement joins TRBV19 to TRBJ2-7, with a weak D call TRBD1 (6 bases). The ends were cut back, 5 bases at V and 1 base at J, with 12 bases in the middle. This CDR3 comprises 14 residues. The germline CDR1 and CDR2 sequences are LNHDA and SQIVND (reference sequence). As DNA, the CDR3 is TGTGCCAGTAGTCTACAGGGACCTTCCTACGAGCAGTACTTC. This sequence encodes CASSLQGPSYEQYF.

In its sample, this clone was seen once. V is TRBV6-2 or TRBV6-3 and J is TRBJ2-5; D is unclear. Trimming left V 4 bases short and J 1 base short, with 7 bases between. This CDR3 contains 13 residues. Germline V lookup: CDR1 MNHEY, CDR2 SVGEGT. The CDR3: CASSSPPQETQYF. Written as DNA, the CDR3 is TGTGCCAGCAGTTCCCCACCCCAAGAGACCCAGTACTTC.

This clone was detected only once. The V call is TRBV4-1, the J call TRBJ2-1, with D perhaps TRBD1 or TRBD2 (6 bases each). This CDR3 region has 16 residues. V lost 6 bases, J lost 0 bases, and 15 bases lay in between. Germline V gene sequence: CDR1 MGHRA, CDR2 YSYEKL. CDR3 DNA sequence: TGCGCCAGCAGACCCGAGGGGGGAGGCTCCTACAATGAGCAGTTCTTC. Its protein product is CASRPEGGGSYNEQFF.

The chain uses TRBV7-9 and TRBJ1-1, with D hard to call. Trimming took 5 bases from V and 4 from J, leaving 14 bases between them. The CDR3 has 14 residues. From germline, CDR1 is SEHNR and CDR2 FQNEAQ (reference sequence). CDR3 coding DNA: TGTGCCAGCAGCCGGACCCAAGGGAGCACTGAAGCTTTCTTT. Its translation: CASSRTQGSTEAFF.

As DNA, the CDR3 is TGTGCCAGCAGCTTAGAAGGAGCCAAGCCCCAGCATTTT. Amino acid sequence: CASSLEGAKPQHF. The chain joins TRBV7-2 to TRBJ1-5; no definite D call. V was pared by 1 base and J by 8 bases, with 9 bases between. CDR1 and CDR2 from the germline V gene are SGHTA and FQGNSA. The CDR3 is 13 residues long.

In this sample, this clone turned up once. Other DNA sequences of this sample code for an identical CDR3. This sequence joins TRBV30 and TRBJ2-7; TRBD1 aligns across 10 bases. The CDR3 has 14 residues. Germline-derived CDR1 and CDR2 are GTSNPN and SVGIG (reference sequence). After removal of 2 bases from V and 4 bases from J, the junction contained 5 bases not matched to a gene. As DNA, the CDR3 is TGTGCCTGGAGTTTGGGACAGGGGTCATACGAGCAGTACTTC. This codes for CAWSLGQGSYEQYF.

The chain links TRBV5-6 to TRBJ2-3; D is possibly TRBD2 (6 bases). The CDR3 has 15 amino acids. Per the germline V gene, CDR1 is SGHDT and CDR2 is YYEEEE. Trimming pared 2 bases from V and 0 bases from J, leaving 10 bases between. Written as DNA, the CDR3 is TGTGCCAGCAGCTTAGGGAGCGGGAGCACAGATACGCAGTATTTT. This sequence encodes CASSLGSGSTDTQYF.

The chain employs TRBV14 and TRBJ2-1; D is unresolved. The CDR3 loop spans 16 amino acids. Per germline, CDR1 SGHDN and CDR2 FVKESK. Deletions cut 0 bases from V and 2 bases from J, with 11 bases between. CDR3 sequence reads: CASSQEPPLPYNEQFF. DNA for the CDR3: TGTGCCAGCAGCCAAGAGCCACCATTACCCTACAATGAGCAGTTCTTC.

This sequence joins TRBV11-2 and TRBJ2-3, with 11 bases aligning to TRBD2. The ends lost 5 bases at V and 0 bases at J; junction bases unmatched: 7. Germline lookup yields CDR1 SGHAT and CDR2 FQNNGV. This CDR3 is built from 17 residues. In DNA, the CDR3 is TGTGCCAGCAGCACCGGGACTAGCGGACCTAGCACAGATACGCAGTATTTT. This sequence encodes CASSTGTSGPSTDTQYF.

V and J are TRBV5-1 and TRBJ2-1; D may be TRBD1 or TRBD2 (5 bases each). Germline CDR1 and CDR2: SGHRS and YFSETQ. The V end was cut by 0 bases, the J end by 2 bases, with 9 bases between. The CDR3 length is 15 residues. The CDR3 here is CASSLDGTTYNEQFF. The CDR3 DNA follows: TGCGCCAGCAGCTTGGACGGGACCACCTACAATGAGCAGTTCTTC.

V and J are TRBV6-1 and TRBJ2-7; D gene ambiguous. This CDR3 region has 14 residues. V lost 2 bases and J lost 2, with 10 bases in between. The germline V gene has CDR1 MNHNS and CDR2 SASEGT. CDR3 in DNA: TGTGCCAGCAGTGAACTTAGGAGTGCCTACGAGCAGTACTTC. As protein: CASSELRSAYEQYF.